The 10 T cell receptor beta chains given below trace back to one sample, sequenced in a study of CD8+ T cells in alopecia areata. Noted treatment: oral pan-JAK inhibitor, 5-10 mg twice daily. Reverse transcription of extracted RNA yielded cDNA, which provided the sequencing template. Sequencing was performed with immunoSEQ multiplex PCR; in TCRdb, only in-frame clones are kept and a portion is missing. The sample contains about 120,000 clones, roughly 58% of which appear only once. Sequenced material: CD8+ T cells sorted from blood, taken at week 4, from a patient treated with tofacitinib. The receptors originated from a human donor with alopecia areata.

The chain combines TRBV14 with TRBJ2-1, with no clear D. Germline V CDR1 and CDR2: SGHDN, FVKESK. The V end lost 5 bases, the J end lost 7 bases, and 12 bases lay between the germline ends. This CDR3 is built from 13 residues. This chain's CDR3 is CASSVGYRNEQFF. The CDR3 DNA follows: TGTGCCAGCAGCGTTGGCTATCGAAATGAGCAGTTCTTC.

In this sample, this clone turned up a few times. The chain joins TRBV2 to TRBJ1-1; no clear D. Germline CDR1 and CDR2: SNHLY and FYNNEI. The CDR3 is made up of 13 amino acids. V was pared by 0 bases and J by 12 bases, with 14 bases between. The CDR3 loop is CASSEAPRTGTFF. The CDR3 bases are TGTGCCAGCAGTGAAGCGCCGCGGACCGGGACTTTCTTT.

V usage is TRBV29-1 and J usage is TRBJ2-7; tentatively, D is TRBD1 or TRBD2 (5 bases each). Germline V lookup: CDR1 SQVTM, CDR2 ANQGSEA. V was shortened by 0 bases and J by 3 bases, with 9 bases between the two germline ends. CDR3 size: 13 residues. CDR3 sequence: CSVEEGVGYEQYF. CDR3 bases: TGCAGCGTTGAAGAGGGGGTGGGCTACGAGCAGTACTTC.

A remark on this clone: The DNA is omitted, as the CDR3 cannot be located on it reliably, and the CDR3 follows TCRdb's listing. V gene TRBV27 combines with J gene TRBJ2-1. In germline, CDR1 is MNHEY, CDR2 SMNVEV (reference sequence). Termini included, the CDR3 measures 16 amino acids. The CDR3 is CASSSSGPTQYNEQFF.

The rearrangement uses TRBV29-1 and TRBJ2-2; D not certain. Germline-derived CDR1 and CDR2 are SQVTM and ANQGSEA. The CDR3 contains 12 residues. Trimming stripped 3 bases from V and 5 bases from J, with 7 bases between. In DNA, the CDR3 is TGCAGCGTTGAGGAATTGACCGGGGAGCTGTTTTTT. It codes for CSVEELTGELFF.

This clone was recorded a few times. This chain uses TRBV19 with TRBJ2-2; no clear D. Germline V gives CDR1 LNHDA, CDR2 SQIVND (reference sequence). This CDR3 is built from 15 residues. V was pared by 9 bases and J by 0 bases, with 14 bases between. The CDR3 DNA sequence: TGTGCCAGCAGTTATAGACACCCGAACACCGGGGAGCTGTTTTTT. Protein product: CASSYRHPNTGELFF.

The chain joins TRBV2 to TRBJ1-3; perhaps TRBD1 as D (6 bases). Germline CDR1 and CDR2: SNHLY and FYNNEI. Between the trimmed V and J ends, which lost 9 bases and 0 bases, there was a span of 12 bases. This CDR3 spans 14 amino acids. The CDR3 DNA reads TGTGCCAGAAAGACAGGAGACTCTGGAAACACCATATATTTT. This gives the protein CARKTGDSGNTIYF.

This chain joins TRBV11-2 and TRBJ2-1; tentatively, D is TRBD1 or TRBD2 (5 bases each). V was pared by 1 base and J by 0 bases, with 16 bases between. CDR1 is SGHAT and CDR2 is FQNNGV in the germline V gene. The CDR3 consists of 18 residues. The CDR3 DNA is TGTGCCAGCAGCTTAGCAGGGTCCGCGGGTAGCTCCTACAATGAGCAGTTCTTC. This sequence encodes CASSLAGSAGSSYNEQFF. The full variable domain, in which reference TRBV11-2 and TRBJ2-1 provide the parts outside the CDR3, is EAGVAQSPRYKIIEKRQSVAFWCNPISGHATLYWYQQILGQGPKLLIQFQNNGVVDDSQLPKDRFSAERLKGVDSTLKIQPAKLEDSAVYLCASSLAGSAGSSYNEQFFGPGTRLTVL.

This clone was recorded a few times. In DNA, the CDR3 is TGTGCCAGCAGGGCGTGGACTAGCCGTTTCGGGGAGACCCAGTACTTC. It is translated as CASRAWTSRFGETQYF. The chain employs TRBV7-9 and TRBJ2-5; 8 bases agree with TRBD2. The CDR3 spans 16 residues. Germline V lookup: CDR1 SEHNR, CDR2 FQNEAQ (reference sequence). Trimming at V came to 6 bases and at J to 5 bases, leaving 14 bases not matched to a gene.

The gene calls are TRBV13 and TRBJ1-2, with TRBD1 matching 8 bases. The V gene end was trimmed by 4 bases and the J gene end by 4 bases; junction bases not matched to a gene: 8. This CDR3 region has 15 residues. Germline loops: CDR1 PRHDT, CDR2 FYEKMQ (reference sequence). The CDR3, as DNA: TGTGCCAGCAGCTCGAGCAGACAGGGGAGCTATGGCTACACCTTC. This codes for CASSSSRQGSYGYTF.